The 23 T cell receptor beta chains presented below share a single source sample, sequenced in a study of T cell repertoires in ileal Crohn's disease. The assay was immunoSEQ multiplex PCR, and TCRdb's table has in-frame clones only and misses some. The sample holds about 62,000 clones; 85% to 90% are singletons and the top ten take roughly 2%. The time point is: neoterminal ileum biopsy at postoperative endoscopy, about 6 months after surgery. The source material was ileal tissue. The receptor source for this set is an adult with Crohn's disease.

There are a few counts of this clone. J is TRBJ1-1 and V is TRBV5-1, with no clear D. V lost 2 bases and J lost 1, with 9 bases in between. The CDR3 extends over 14 amino acids. Germline values: CDR1 SGHRS, CDR2 YFSETQ. The CDR3 region is CASSLTEQNTEAFF. CDR3 nucleotides: TGCGCCAGCAGCTTAACGGAGCAGAACACTGAAGCTTTCTTT. Filled out from reference TRBV5-1 and TRBJ1-1, the complete variable domain reads KAGVTQTPRYLIKTRGQQVTLSCSPISGHRSVSWYQQTPGQGLQFLFEYFSETQRNKGNFPGRFSGRQFSNSRSEMNVSTLELGDSALYLCASSLTEQNTEAFFGQGTRLTVV.

This clone was detected once. The V and J genes are TRBV27 and TRBJ1-2; D is ambiguous. Germline V CDR1 and CDR2: MNHEY, SMNVEV (reference sequence). This CDR3 has 14 amino acids. V lost 5 bases, J lost 1 base, and 11 bases lay in between. The CDR3: CASSRFDSNYGYTF. In DNA, the CDR3 is TGTGCCAGCAGTAGATTCGATAGTAACTATGGCTACACCTTC.

This rearrangement joins TRBV5-1 to TRBJ2-7; D possibly corresponds to TRBD2 (5 bases). CDR1 is SGHRS, CDR2 YFSETQ, per germline. V shed 4 bases and J shed 0 bases, with 5 bases lying between them. This CDR3 region has 12 residues. This CDR3 is CASSAGSYEQYF. The DNA for the CDR3 is TGCGCCAGCAGCGCGGGCTCCTACGAGCAGTACTTC.

CDR3 sequence (DNA): TGCGCCAGCAGTGAGTTGAGCGGGGGGGCCAGGGATACGCAGTATTTT. It codes for CASSELSGGARDTQYF. The rearrangement links TRBV10-1 to TRBJ2-3; 10 bases agree with TRBD2. Losses at the gene ends were 1 base for V and 6 bases for J; bases not matched to a gene: 7. The CDR3 contains 16 residues. CDR1 and CDR2 from the germline V gene are WNHNN and SYGVQD (reference sequence).

The chain carries TRBV6-1 and TRBJ1-5; 10 bases fit TRBD1. V trimming: 7 bases; J trimming: 9 bases; junction bases outside the gene matches: 9. The CDR3 extends over 14 amino acids. Looked up from germline, CDR1 is MNHNS and CDR2 is SASEGT. CDR3 sequence: CASTRDRGFRPQHF. In nucleotides, the CDR3 is TGTGCCAGCACTCGGGACAGGGGCTTTCGGCCCCAGCATTTT.

The gene calls are TRBV7-2 and TRBJ2-4; 12 nucleotides align to TRBD2. V was pared by 5 bases and J by 8 bases, with 16 bases of the junction left unmatched. CDR1 and CDR2 (germline): SGHTA, FQGNSA. The CDR3 covers 18 residues. CDR3 region: CASSRPLAGGPSLDIQYF. Here the CDR3 DNA reads TGTGCCAGCAGCCGACCTCTAGCGGGAGGGCCGTCTTTAGACATTCAGTACTTC. Variable domain in full (rest from reference TRBV7-2 and TRBJ2-4): GAGVSQSPSNKVTEKGKDVELRCDPISGHTALYWYRQSLGQGLEFLIYFQGNSAPDKSGLPSDRFSAERTGGSVSTLTIQRTQQEDSAVYLCASSRPLAGGPSLDIQYFGAGTRLSVL.

This clone was found once. This chain joins TRBV5-4 and TRBJ1-1; no reliable D call. CDR3 size: 13 residues. V shed 4 bases and J shed 10 bases, with 17 bases lying between them. From germline, CDR1 is SGHNT and CDR2 YYREEE (reference sequence). CDR3 residues: CASSRAYQEAAFF. In DNA, the CDR3 is TGTGCCAGCAGCCGGGCGTATCAGGAGGCAGCTTTCTTT.

The chain uses TRBV18 and TRBJ1-1; D might be TRBD1 (5 bases). CDR3 length: 13 amino acids. Germline V lookup: CDR1 KGHSH, CDR2 LQKENI. Trimming removed 4 bases from V and 3 bases from J, with 9 bases in between. The CDR3 protein is CASSQTGYTEAFF. The CDR3 DNA reads TGTGCCAGCTCACAAACAGGCTACACTGAAGCTTTCTTT.

This clone was observed a handful of times. The V and J genes are TRBV9 and TRBJ2-3; 13 bases are a match to TRBD2. Germline CDR1 and CDR2: SGDLS and YYNGEE. Germline trimming cut 3 bases from V and 2 bases from J; bases unmatched to any gene: 12. The CDR3 contains 19 residues. CDR3 in amino acids: CASSGPASTSGRATDTQYF. In DNA, the CDR3 is TGTGCCAGCAGCGGCCCTGCTTCTACTAGCGGGAGGGCCACAGATACGCAGTATTTT.

J is TRBJ2-1 and V is TRBV27; 8 bases line up with TRBD2. Unmatched junction bases numbered 5, after V lost 6 bases and J lost 4 bases. This CDR3 has 14 amino acids. Germline V gives CDR1 MNHEY, CDR2 SMNVEV (reference sequence). Here the CDR3 reads CASRRREVYNEQFF. The CDR3 DNA reads TGTGCCAGCAGGAGGCGGGAGGTATACAATGAGCAGTTCTTC.

The J gene is TRBJ2-7, the V gene TRBV27, with D unresolved. Trimming removed 3 bases at V and 3 bases at J, with 9 bases between. The CDR3 has 13 amino acids. The germline gives CDR1 MNHEY, CDR2 SMNVEV (reference sequence). The CDR3 DNA reads TGTGCCAGCAGTTTCAGTCCGGGCTACGAGCAGTACTTC. Encoded protein: CASSFSPGYEQYF.

The chain is built from TRBV27 and TRBJ2-1; 11 nucleotides line up with TRBD2. The CDR3 has 18 amino acids. Germline values: CDR1 MNHEY, CDR2 SMNVEV (reference sequence). The V segment lost 5 bases and the J segment 9 bases; nucleotides outside the gene matches: 18. This chain's CDR3 is CASSLRGVTSGRSREQFF. The DNA of the CDR3 is TGTGCCAGCAGTCTGCGCGGGGTAACTAGCGGGAGAAGCCGTGAGCAGTTCTTC.

The V and J genes are TRBV19 and TRBJ1-1, with a weak D call TRBD1 (5 bases). V gave up 7 bases and J gave up 0 bases, with 9 bases separating them. CDR3 length: 13 residues. The V gene's germline CDR1 is LNHDA and CDR2 SQIVND (reference sequence). For the CDR3, the DNA is TGTGCCAGTATGAAGGGGATGAACACTGAAGCTTTCTTT. It translates to CASMKGMNTEAFF.

The chain joins TRBV2 to TRBJ2-5; 8 positions agree with TRBD2. The CDR3 consists of 14 residues. Germline CDR1 is SNHLY and CDR2 is FYNNEI. V was clipped by 6 bases and J by 5 bases; unmatched bases: 8. Written as DNA, the CDR3 is TGTGCCAGCAGGCTTAGCGGGGTGGGGGAGACCCAGTACTTC. It yields the protein CASRLSGVGETQYF.

The CDR3 coding sequence is TGCGCCAGCAAGGACTTGGCGCGTTCACCCCTCCACTTT. Translated: CASKDLARSPLHF. The rearrangement uses TRBV5-1 and TRBJ1-6; D not resolved. Trimming removed 6 bases at V and 9 bases at J, with 13 bases between. Germline CDR1 is SGHRS and CDR2 is YFSETQ. The CDR3 has 13 amino acids. Together with reference TRBV5-1 and TRBJ1-6, the CDR3 gives the full variable domain: KAGVTQTPRYLIKTRGQQVTLSCSPISGHRSVSWYQQTPGQGLQFLFEYFSETQRNKGNFPGRFSGRQFSNSRSEMNVSTLELGDSALYLCASKDLARSPLHFGNGTRLTVT.

This clone was found a few times. The chain recombines TRBV10-3 with TRBJ1-3, with unresolved D. The V gene's germline CDR1 is ENHRY and CDR2 SYGVKD. V was shortened by 8 bases and J by 4 bases, with 12 bases between the two germline ends. This CDR3 is 13 amino acids long. The CDR3, as DNA: TGTGCCATCTGGCAGCGATCAGGAAACACCATATATTTT. Translated, it gives CAIWQRSGNTIYF.

The J gene is TRBJ2-6, the V gene TRBV30; D is possibly TRBD2 (6 bases). V lost 4 bases, J lost 0 bases, and 10 bases lay in between. The CDR3 is 15 residues long. Looked up from germline, CDR1 is GTSNPN and CDR2 is SVGIG (reference sequence). The CDR3 nucleotides are TGTGCCTGGAATCGGGAGCGCTCTGGGGCCAACGTCCTGACTTTC. Protein: CAWNRERSGANVLTF.

The rearrangement uses TRBV28 and TRBJ1-1, with 10 bases lining up with TRBD1. Trimming removed 5 bases from V and 11 bases from J; junction bases left unmatched: 11. This CDR3 is 14 amino acids long. Germline-derived CDR1 and CDR2 are MDHEN and SYDVKM. The chain's CDR3 is CASSTTRTGGTAFF. CDR3 DNA: TGTGCCAGCAGTACAACCCGGACAGGGGGGACGGCTTTCTTT.

The CDR3 sequence is CASSPPRTQTDTQYF. The CDR3 DNA reads as TGTGCCAGCTCACCTCCACGCACCCAGACAGATACGCAGTATTTT. V is TRBV18 and J is TRBJ2-3, with no clear D. CDR1 and CDR2 from the germline V gene are KGHSH and LQKENI. Trimming took off 3 bases at V and 3 bases at J, with 13 bases between the two ends. The CDR3 is 15 amino acids. Full variable domain (missing parts from reference TRBV18 and TRBJ2-3): NAGVMQNPRHLVRRRGQEARLRCSPMKGHSHVYWYRQLPEEGLKFMVYLQKENIIDESGMPKERFSAEFPKEGPSILRIQQVVRGDSAAYFCASSPPRTQTDTQYFGPGTRLTVL.

The chain joins TRBV5-1 to TRBJ1-3, with D possibly being TRBD1 (6 bases). Germline values: CDR1 SGHRS, CDR2 YFSETQ. This CDR3 is 14 amino acids long. Trimming cost V 0 bases and J 8 bases, with 12 bases left between them. The CDR3 nucleotides are TGCGCCAGCAGCTTGGGGGCAGGGGAGCACACCATATATTTT. This gives the protein CASSLGAGEHTIYF.

The chain couples TRBV9 to TRBJ1-2; 7 bases are shared with TRBD1. Trimming removed 0 bases from V and 7 bases from J; junction bases left unmatched: 12. In germline, CDR1 is SGDLS, CDR2 YYNGEE. The CDR3 spans 16 residues. Here the CDR3 DNA reads TGTGCCAGCAGCGTAGGAATAGGGGGCGCAACGGGTGGCTACACCTTC. Translated: CASSVGIGGATGGYTF.

This chain links TRBV27 with TRBJ2-5; 7 positions match TRBD2. Germline-derived CDR1 and CDR2 are MNHEY and SMNVEV (reference sequence). The V and J ends lost 4 bases and 5 bases, in that order; junction bases with no gene match: 10. This CDR3 is built from 15 residues. For the CDR3, the DNA is TGTGCCAGCAGTTCCCCCGCTAGCGGAGGGGAGACCCAGTACTTC. Translating gives CASSSPASGGETQYF.

This chain connects TRBV10-2 to TRBJ1-2, with D tentatively TRBD1 (6 bases). Between the trimmed V and J ends, which lost 6 bases and 4 bases, there was a span of 12 bases. The V gene's germline CDR1 is WSHSY and CDR2 SAAADI. The CDR3 sequence is 13 residues long. CDR3 in DNA: TGCGCCAGCAGGGATGGGGGCACCTATGGCTACACCTTC. Translating gives CASRDGGTYGYTF.